The 25 T cell receptor beta chains below come from one sample, sequenced in a study of response to subunit inactivated influenza vaccine. TCRdb independently ran MiXCR on the RT-PCR reads; one entry per CDR3 protein. The table has 530,000 or so distinct CDR3 sequences, about 14% seen once. The sequencing used PBMCs from blood, collected about 12 days after vaccination. These receptor sequences come from a man aged 45-60 years who received an inactivated influenza vaccine.

The chain carries TRBV10-3 and TRBJ1-2; no firm D call. Trimming stripped 6 bases from V and 2 bases from J, with 4 bases between. Germline V lookup: CDR1 ENHRY, CDR2 SYGVKD. The CDR3 runs 11 residues. The chain's CDR3 is CAISPNYGYTF. The CDR3 DNA reads TGTGCCATCAGCCCAAACTATGGCTACACCTTC.

This clonotype was picked up a small number of times. The V gene is TRBV4-3, the J gene TRBJ2-1, with TRBD2 matching 15 bases. Germline CDR1 reads LGHNA; CDR2 reads YSLEER. The CDR3 loop spans 16 amino acids. The J segment lost 14 bases and the V segment lost 0 bases, leaving 8 bases of the junction unmatched. The DNA for the CDR3 is TGCGCCAGCAGCCAAGATCCGGGACTAGCGGGAGGTGGGGAGTTCTTC. This encodes CASSQDPGLAGGGEFF.

There are a few counts of this clonotype. This chain links TRBV12-3 or TRBV12-4 with TRBJ1-3; D ambiguous. V lost 3 bases, J lost 0 bases, and 6 bases lay in between. This CDR3 spans 14 amino acids. CDR3 loop: CASSFRLSGNTIYF. The DNA of the CDR3 is TGTGCCAGCAGTTTCCGCCTCTCTGGAAACACCATATATTTT.

The V and J genes are TRBV14 and TRBJ2-7; 8 nucleotides line up with TRBD1. There are 14 residues in the CDR3. The V gene end was trimmed by 4 bases and the J gene end by 2 bases; junction bases not matched to a gene: 4. Germline V gene sequence: CDR1 SGHDN, CDR2 FVKESK. DNA of the CDR3: TGTGCCAGCAGCCTTCTGACAGGGGCCTACGAGCAGTACTTC. As protein: CASSLLTGAYEQYF.

In this sample, this clonotype turned up a few times. This chain links TRBV6-1 with TRBJ1-6; TRBD1 matches 7 bases. After removal of 3 bases from V and 5 bases from J, the junction contained 7 bases not matched to a gene. This CDR3 has 16 amino acids. Germline assignment: CDR1 MNHNS and CDR2 SASEGT. As DNA, the CDR3 is TGTGCCAGCAGTGATCTGCCGGGACAGCATAATTCACCCCTCCACTTT. Protein sequence: CASSDLPGQHNSPLHF.

This rearrangement joins TRBV6-5 to TRBJ1-2; possibly TRBD1 for D (5 bases). Germline values: CDR1 MNHEY, CDR2 SVGAGI. The CDR3 has 16 residues. Trimming removed 0 bases at V and 2 bases at J, with 13 bases between. The CDR3 DNA follows: TGTGCCAGCAGTTACTCGGGGGGATTCCAGAACTATGGCTACACCTTC. Its translation is CASSYSGGFQNYGYTF.

Only a few counts were recorded for this clonotype. The chain is built from TRBV12-3 or TRBV12-4 and TRBJ2-7; TRBD2 matches at 7 bases. The CDR3 runs 15 residues. V shed 3 bases, J shed 1 base, and the junction held 6 bases outside the gene matches. The CDR3 DNA sequence: TGTGCCAGCAGTTTGGTGCTAGCGGCTTCCTACGAGCAGTACTTC. Protein product: CASSLVLAASYEQYF.

This clonotype was observed a handful of times. The chain recombines TRBV9 with TRBJ1-2, with D possibly being TRBD1 (5 bases). This CDR3 has 15 residues. CDR1 is SGDLS and CDR2 is YYNGEE in the germline V gene. Trimming left V 2 bases short and J 0 bases short, with 11 bases between. CDR3 in amino acids: CASSVGGDSNYGYTF. The DNA for the CDR3 is TGTGCCAGCAGCGTGGGGGGAGATTCTAACTATGGCTACACCTTC.

The rearrangement links TRBV7-2 to TRBJ2-1; 10 nucleotides agree with TRBD1. Germline values: CDR1 SGHTA, CDR2 FQGNSA. This CDR3 region has 15 residues. Trimming cost V 10 bases and J 2 bases; bases outside gene matches: 8. CDR3 sequence reads: CATKIGQGAYNEQFF. In DNA form, the CDR3 reads TGTGCCACCAAGATAGGACAGGGGGCCTACAATGAGCAGTTCTTC. The variable domain in full, with the rest retrieved from reference TRBV7-2 and TRBJ2-1, is GAGVSQSPSNKVTEKGKDVELRCDPISGHTALYWYRQSLGQGLEFLIYFQGNSAPDKSGLPSDRFSAERTGGSVSTLTIQRTQQEDSAVYLCATKIGQGAYNEQFFGPGTRLTVL.

The V and J genes are TRBV12-3 or TRBV12-4 and TRBJ2-2; a possible D gene is TRBD2 (5 bases). V was clipped by 6 bases and J by 0 bases, with 14 bases between them. This CDR3 has 16 residues. The CDR3 here is CASSGGWMTNTGELFF. DNA of the CDR3: TGTGCCAGCAGCGGCGGGTGGATGACGAACACCGGGGAGCTGTTTTTT.

This clonotype turned up a few times. The chain couples TRBV27 to TRBJ1-5, with 7 positions matching TRBD1. Germline V lookup: CDR1 MNHEY, CDR2 SMNVEV (reference sequence). The CDR3 has 15 amino acids. V was pared by 5 bases and J by 6 bases, with 10 bases of the junction left unmatched. CDR3 amino acids: CASSTLDRASQPQHF. CDR3 bases: TGTGCCAGCAGTACACTCGACAGGGCGAGTCAGCCCCAGCATTTT.

This clonotype was detected only a few times. V gene TRBV29-1 combines with J gene TRBJ2-1, with D perhaps matching TRBD2 (5 bases). Trimming cost V 5 bases and J 8 bases, with 16 bases left between them. Germline V gene sequence: CDR1 SQVTM, CDR2 ANQGSEA. The CDR3 has 13 amino acids. CDR3 loop: CSVTQRREDEQFF. CDR3 DNA sequence: TGCAGCGTTACCCAGCGGCGAGAAGATGAGCAGTTCTTC.

The chain is built from TRBV28 and TRBJ2-1; 11 bases fit TRBD2. The CDR3 runs to 15 residues. The V and J ends lost 7 bases and 8 bases, in that order; junction bases with no gene match: 10. Germline V CDR1 and CDR2: MDHEN, SYDVKM. CDR3 region: CASNFGTSGGDEQFF. The CDR3 coding sequence is TGTGCCAGCAACTTCGGGACTAGCGGAGGGGATGAGCAGTTCTTC.

This clonotype showed up just a few times. The V call is TRBV14, the J call TRBJ2-5; the D is unclear. The CDR3 runs to 12 residues. The germline V gene has CDR1 SGHDN and CDR2 FVKESK. With 11 bases removed from V and 0 bases from J, the gap between germline ends came to 10 bases. CDR3 DNA: TGTGCCGTAGATCTTCACCAAGAGACCCAGTACTTC. Protein: CAVDLHQETQYF.

This clonotype has only a few counts. This chain uses TRBV5-5 with TRBJ2-1; D uncertain. V lost 1 base and J 2 bases, leaving 13 bases between the germline ends. The CDR3 sequence is 16 residues long. Per the germline V gene, CDR1 is SGHKS and CDR2 is YYEKEE (reference sequence). The chain's CDR3 is CASSLRQVSPYNEQFF. CDR3 DNA sequence: TGTGCCAGCAGCTTGAGGCAGGTCAGCCCCTACAATGAGCAGTTCTTC.

This clonotype was observed a handful of times. This rearrangement joins TRBV4-3 to TRBJ2-1; D gene uncertain. This CDR3 has 14 amino acids. The ends were cut back, 2 bases at V and 6 bases at J, with 11 bases in the middle. Per germline, CDR1 LGHNA and CDR2 YSLEER. CDR3: CASSQLSVSNEQFF. DNA for the CDR3: TGCGCCAGCAGCCAACTCTCAGTGTCCAATGAGCAGTTCTTC.

The V gene is TRBV10-3, the J gene TRBJ1-2; TRBD1 agrees at 11 bases. V shed 7 bases and J 3 bases; nucleotides not matched to a gene: 7. The CDR3 totals 15 residues. Germline V gives CDR1 ENHRY, CDR2 SYGVKD. CDR3: CAIMWTGGPYYGYTF. CDR3 bases: TGTGCCATCATGTGGACAGGGGGCCCGTACTATGGCTACACCTTC.

The CDR3 spells CASSVPKQREGRNEQFF. The CDR3 DNA reads as TGTGCCAGCAGCGTACCTAAGCAGCGGGAGGGCCGAAATGAGCAGTTCTTC. The chain has TRBV9 and TRBJ2-1; 10 nucleotides match TRBD2. Germline-derived CDR1 and CDR2 are SGDLS and YYNGEE. The CDR3 spans 17 residues. V lost 1 base to trimming and J lost 7 bases; unmatched junction nucleotides: 11.

This clonotype was counted at least ten times. This chain joins TRBV7-2 and TRBJ2-7; tentatively, D is TRBD1 (5 bases). V shed 2 bases and J shed 0 bases, with 11 bases lying between them. Germline V gene data show CDR1 as SGHTA and CDR2 as FQGNSA. The CDR3 extends over 15 amino acids. The CDR3 sequence: CASSLIADSSYEQYF. For the CDR3, the DNA is TGTGCCAGCAGCTTAATAGCCGACAGCTCCTACGAGCAGTACTTC.

This clonotype was detected only a few times. V is TRBV4-1 and J is TRBJ1-2; 7 bases agree with TRBD1. The CDR3 covers 17 residues. Trimming at V came to 2 bases and at J to 1 base, leaving 10 bases not matched to a gene. Germline V gene sequence: CDR1 MGHRA, CDR2 YSYEKL. The CDR3 DNA sequence: TGCGCCAGCAGCCAACCGACCGCAGGGGGAAATAACTATGGCTACACCTTC. It codes for CASSQPTAGGNNYGYTF.

This clonotype was detected only a few times. J is TRBJ2-2 and V is TRBV6-1; D may be TRBD1 (6 bases). Germline V gene sequence: CDR1 MNHNS, CDR2 SASEGT. This CDR3 is built from 15 residues. V lost 6 bases and J lost 7, with 18 bases in between. CDR3 in amino acids: CASRPAGQSNGELFF. The CDR3 nucleotides read TGTGCCAGCAGGCCTGCTGGACAGTCTAACGGGGAGCTGTTTTTT.

This clonotype was picked up a small number of times. V gene TRBV28 combines with J gene TRBJ2-5; 7 nucleotides agree with TRBD1. Germline V gene data show CDR1 as MDHEN and CDR2 as SYDVKM. The V and J ends lost 5 bases and 3 bases, in that order; junction bases with no gene match: 6. This CDR3 is 14 amino acids long. For the CDR3, the DNA is TGTGCCAGCAGTCCACAGGGGTCCGAAGAGACCCAGTACTTC. This sequence encodes CASSPQGSEETQYF.

This clonotype was detected a few times. The rearrangement links TRBV9 to TRBJ2-3, with 7 bases that match TRBD2. Germline values: CDR1 SGDLS, CDR2 YYNGEE. This CDR3 comprises 13 residues. V gave up 3 bases and J gave up 5 bases; unmatched junction bases: 3. The CDR3 DNA reads TGTGCCAGCAGCGCCTCGGGGGGAGATACGCAGTATTTT. Translation: CASSASGGDTQYF.

This clonotype was seen many times. This sequence joins TRBV10-3 and TRBJ2-5; TRBD1 aligns across 8 bases. J gave up 4 bases and V 8 bases, and 9 bases lay outside the gene matches. The length of the CDR3 is 14 residues. Germline CDR1 ENHRY, CDR2 SYGVKD. The CDR3: CAIGGRGPGETQYF. CDR3 coding DNA: TGTGCCATCGGTGGCAGGGGGCCGGGAGAGACCCAGTACTTC.

This clonotype was recorded a few times. The genes are TRBV6-5 and TRBJ2-5, with D perhaps matching TRBD1 (6 bases). There are 11 residues in the CDR3. Germline V CDR1 and CDR2: MNHEY, SVGAGI. Trimming took 6 bases from V and 4 from J, leaving 6 bases between them. CDR3: CASRQGETQYF. CDR3 DNA: TGTGCCAGCAGACAGGGAGAGACCCAGTACTTC.